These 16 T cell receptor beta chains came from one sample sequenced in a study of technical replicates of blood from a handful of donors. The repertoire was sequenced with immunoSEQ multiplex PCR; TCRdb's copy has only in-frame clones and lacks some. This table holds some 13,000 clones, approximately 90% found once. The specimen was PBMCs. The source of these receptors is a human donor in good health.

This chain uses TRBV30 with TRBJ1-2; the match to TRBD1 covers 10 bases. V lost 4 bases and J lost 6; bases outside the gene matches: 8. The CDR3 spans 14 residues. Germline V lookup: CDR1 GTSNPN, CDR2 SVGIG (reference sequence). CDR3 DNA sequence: TGTGCCTGGACCCGACAGGGGGCTCAGGATGGCTACACCTTC. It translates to CAWTRQGAQDGYTF. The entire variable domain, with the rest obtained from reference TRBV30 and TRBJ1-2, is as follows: SQTIHQWPATLVQPVGSPLSLECTVEGTSNPNLYWYRQAAGRGLQLLFYSVGIGQISSEVPQNLSASRPQDRQFILSSKKLLLSDSGFYLCAWTRQGAQDGYTFGSGTRLTVV.

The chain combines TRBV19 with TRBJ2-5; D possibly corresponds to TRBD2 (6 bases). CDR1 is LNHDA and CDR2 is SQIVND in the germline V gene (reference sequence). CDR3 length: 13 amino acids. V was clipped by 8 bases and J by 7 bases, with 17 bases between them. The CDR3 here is CASGRDSARTQYF. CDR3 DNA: TGTGCCAGTGGACGGGACTCCGCCCGGACCCAGTACTTC.

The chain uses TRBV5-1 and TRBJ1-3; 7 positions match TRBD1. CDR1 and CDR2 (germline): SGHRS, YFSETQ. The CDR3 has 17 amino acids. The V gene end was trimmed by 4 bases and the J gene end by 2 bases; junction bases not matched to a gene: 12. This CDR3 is CASSAGQPEKTGNTIYF. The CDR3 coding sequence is TGCGCCAGCAGCGCGGGACAGCCGGAGAAAACTGGAAACACCATATATTTT.

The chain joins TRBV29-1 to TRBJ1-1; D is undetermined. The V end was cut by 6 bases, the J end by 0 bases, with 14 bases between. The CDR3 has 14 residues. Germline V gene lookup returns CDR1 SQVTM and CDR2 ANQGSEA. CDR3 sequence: CSVSRGHLNTEAFF. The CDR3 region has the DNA TGCAGCGTGAGTAGAGGGCACCTGAACACTGAAGCTTTCTTT.

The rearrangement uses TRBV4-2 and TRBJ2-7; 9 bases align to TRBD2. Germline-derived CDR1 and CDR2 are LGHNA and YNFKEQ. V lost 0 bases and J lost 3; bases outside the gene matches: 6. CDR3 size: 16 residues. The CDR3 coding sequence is TGTGCCAGCAGCCAAGATGGTACTAGCGGGTTCTACGAGCAGTACTTC. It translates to CASSQDGTSGFYEQYF.

The CDR3 loop reads CAISEGPQAEAFF. In nucleotides, the CDR3 is TGTGCCATCAGTGAGGGCCCACAGGCTGAAGCTTTCTTT. The V and J genes are TRBV10-3 and TRBJ1-1, with D tentatively TRBD1 (5 bases). Deletions cut 2 bases from V and 6 bases from J, with 10 bases between. Per the germline V gene, CDR1 is ENHRY and CDR2 is SYGVKD. The CDR3 length is 13 residues.

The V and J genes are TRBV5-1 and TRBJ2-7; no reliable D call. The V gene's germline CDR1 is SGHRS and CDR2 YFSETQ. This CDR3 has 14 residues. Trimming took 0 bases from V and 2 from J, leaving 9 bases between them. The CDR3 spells CASSLVPGAYEQYF. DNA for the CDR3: TGCGCCAGCAGCTTGGTTCCGGGTGCCTACGAGCAGTACTTC.

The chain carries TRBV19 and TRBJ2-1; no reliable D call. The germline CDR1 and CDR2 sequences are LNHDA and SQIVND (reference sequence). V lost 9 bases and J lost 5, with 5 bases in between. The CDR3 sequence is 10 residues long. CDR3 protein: CASGDNEQFF. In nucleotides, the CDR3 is TGTGCCAGCGGAGACAATGAGCAGTTCTTC.

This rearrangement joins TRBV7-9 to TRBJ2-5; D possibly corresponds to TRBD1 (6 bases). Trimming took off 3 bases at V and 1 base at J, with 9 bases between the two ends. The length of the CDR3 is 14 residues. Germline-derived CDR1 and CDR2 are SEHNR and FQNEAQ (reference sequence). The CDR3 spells CASSFGTTQETQYF. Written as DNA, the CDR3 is TGTGCCAGCAGCTTCGGGACAACCCAAGAGACCCAGTACTTC. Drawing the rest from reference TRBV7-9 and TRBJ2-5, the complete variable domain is DTGVSQNPRHKITKRGQNVTFRCDPISEHNRLYWYRQTLGQGPEFLTYFQNEAQLEKSRLLSDRFSAERPKGSFSTLEIQRTEQGDSAMYLCASSFGTTQETQYFGPGTRLLVL.

DNA of the CDR3: TGTGCCAGCAGCCGTGAAGGACTAGCGGGTCGGTACGAGCAGTACTTC. This codes for CASSREGLAGRYEQYF. This chain joins TRBV4-2 and TRBJ2-7; TRBD2 matches at 11 bases. The germline V gene encodes CDR1 LGHNA and CDR2 YNFKEQ. The junction had 9 bases not matched to a gene; V was cut back by 4 bases and J by 4 bases. The CDR3 spans 16 residues.

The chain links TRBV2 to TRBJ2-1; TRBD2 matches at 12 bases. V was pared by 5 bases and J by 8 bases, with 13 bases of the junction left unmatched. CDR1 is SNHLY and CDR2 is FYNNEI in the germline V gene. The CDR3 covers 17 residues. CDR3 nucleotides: TGTGCCAGCAGTAAATTCCTGACTAGCGGGAGTGAGGATGAGCAGTTCTTC. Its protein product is CASSKFLTSGSEDEQFF.

DNA of the CDR3: TGTGCCAGCAGTGAAGCGACCACCATTCCGCAGGGTCCCACAGATACGCAGTATTTT. Residues: CASSEATTIPQGPTDTQYF. The chain couples TRBV6-1 to TRBJ2-3; a weak D match, TRBD1 (5 bases). This CDR3 spans 19 amino acids. The germline V gene has CDR1 MNHNS and CDR2 SASEGT. Deletions cut 0 bases from V and 2 bases from J, with 21 bases between.

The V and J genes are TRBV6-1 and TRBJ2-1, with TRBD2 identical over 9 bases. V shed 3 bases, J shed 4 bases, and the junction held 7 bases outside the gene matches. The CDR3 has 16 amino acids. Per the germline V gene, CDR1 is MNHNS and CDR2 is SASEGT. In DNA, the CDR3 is TGTGCCAGCAGTGATGGGCGGGAGGGCCCTTACAATGAGCAGTTCTTC. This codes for CASSDGREGPYNEQFF.

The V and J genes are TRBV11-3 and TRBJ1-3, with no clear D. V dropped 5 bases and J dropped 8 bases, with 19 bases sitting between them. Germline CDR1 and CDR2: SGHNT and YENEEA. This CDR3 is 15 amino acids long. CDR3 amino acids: CASSREGLLSDTIYF. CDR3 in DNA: TGTGCCAGCAGCCGCGAGGGATTACTTTCTGACACCATATATTTT. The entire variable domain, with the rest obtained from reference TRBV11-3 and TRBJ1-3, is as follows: EAGVVQSPRYKIIEKKQPVAFWCNPISGHNTLYWYLQNLGQGPELLIRYENEEAVDDSQLPKDRFSAERLKGVDSTLKIQPAELGDSAVYLCASSREGLLSDTIYFGEGSWLTVV.

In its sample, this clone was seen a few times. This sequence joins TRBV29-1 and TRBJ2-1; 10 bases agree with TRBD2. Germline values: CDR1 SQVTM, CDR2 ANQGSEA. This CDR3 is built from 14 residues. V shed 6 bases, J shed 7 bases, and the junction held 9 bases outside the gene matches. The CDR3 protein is CSVFLAGVANEQFF. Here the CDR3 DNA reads TGCAGCGTCTTCCTAGCGGGAGTAGCAAATGAGCAGTTCTTC.

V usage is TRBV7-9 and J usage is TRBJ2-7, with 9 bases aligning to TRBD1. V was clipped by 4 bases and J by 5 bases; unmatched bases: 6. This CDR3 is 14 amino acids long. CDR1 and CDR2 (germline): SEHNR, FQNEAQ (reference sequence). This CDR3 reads CASSYRDRVDEQYF. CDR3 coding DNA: TGTGCCAGCAGCTACCGGGACAGGGTCGACGAGCAGTACTTC.